Sequencing of this T cell receptor beta chain was carried out in a study of T cell repertoires in cytomegalovirus infection. TCRdb independently ran MiXCR on the reads; one entry per CDR3 protein. Here the sample spans about 260,000 distinct CDR3 sequences, roughly an eighth being singletons. Germline V gene data show CDR1 as MNHEY and CDR2 as SVGEGT. The CDR3 has 16 residues. V dropped 8 bases and J dropped 0 bases, with 17 bases sitting between them. The rearrangement joins TRBV6-2 or TRBV6-3 to TRBJ1-3; TRBD1 is a possible D gene (5 bases). Specimen: PBMCs. This TCR was recovered from a human donor in good health (CMV status not recorded). Some clones in this sample may be carry-over from other donors' samples. CDR3 sequence reads: CASGDPGLNSGNTIYF. The DNA of the CDR3 is TGTGCCAGCGGGGACCCAGGACTGAACTCTGGAAACACCATATATTTT.